Listed here are 10 T cell receptor beta chains from one sample, sequenced in a study of monozygotic twins with inflammatory bowel disease. TCRdb processed the 5' RACE reads again and assigns one entry to each CDR3 protein, with no DNA. The sample yields just over 300,000 distinct CDR3 sequences, of which the top ten take up 5.6%. The sequenced material came from blood. The receptors stem from a human donor with ulcerative colitis or Crohn's disease, or a healthy co-twin of an affected twin (not recorded which).

The chain couples TRBV20-1 to TRBJ1-1; TCRdb returns TRBD1, unconfirmable since there is no DNA. The germline V gene has CDR1 DFQATT and CDR2 SNEGSKA (reference sequence). This CDR3 is 18 amino acids long. CDR3 sequence: CSARDLGRGRVMDTEAFF.

This rearrangement joins TRBV20-1 to TRBJ2-7. The CDR3 is 13 residues long. Germline assignment: CDR1 DFQATT and CDR2 SNEGSKA (reference sequence). The CDR3 here is CSAHDSKTYEQYF.

The gene calls are TRBV2 and TRBJ1-3; as DNA is missing, the TRBD1 call by TCRdb cannot be tested. This CDR3 spans 13 amino acids. Germline V CDR1 and CDR2: SNHLY, FYNNEI. CDR3 residues: CASSVGVENTIYF.

The chain has TRBV5-6 and TRBJ2-1; the TCRdb call, TRBD2, lacks DNA for checking. Germline CDR1 and CDR2: SGHDT and YYEEEE. CDR3 length equals 18 residues. CDR3 sequence reads: CASIIRPAGGRLGVEQFF.

The chain recombines TRBV7-9 with TRBJ1-1. Germline V gene data show CDR1 as SEHNR and CDR2 as FQNEAQ (reference sequence). This CDR3 is 12 amino acids long. This CDR3 is CASSLTSTEAFF.

V usage is TRBV6-1 and J usage is TRBJ1-6; TCRdb's assignment of TRBD1 cannot be checked, as there is no DNA. In germline, CDR1 is MNHNS, CDR2 SASEGT. The CDR3 is 14 amino acids. The CDR3 sequence is CASRRTGMNSPLHF.

The chain is built from TRBV5-1 and TRBJ1-1. The CDR3 has 14 amino acids. Germline assignment: CDR1 SGHRS and CDR2 YFSETQ. CDR3 sequence reads: CASSLGGVSTEAFF.

V gene TRBV6-2 or TRBV6-3 combines with J gene TRBJ1-1; TCRdb designates TRBD1, a call that cannot be tested without DNA. The CDR3 contains 13 residues. In germline, CDR1 is MNHEY, CDR2 SVGEGT. The CDR3 loop reads CAGRQGKNTEAFF.

CDR3: CASSLTYSGNTIYF. The chain recombines TRBV12-3 or TRBV12-4 with TRBJ1-3. The CDR3 extends over 14 amino acids.

The chain uses TRBV28 and TRBJ1-5; TCRdb returns TRBD1, unconfirmable since there is no DNA. Germline-derived CDR1 and CDR2 are MDHEN and SYDVKM. This CDR3 spans 14 amino acids. The CDR3 protein is CASSSGGSGQPQHF.